This is a list of T cell receptor beta chains from one sample in a study of cytomegalovirus exposure and HLA in healthy donors. This table comes from immunoSEQ multiplex PCR, and its TCRdb copy is limited to in-frame clones, with some not included. The sample records about 60,000 clones, about 67% being singletons. What was sequenced was PBMCs. The receptor source for this set is a man between 40 and 49 years old in good health and CMV-seropositive. Both conserved end residues are part of each CDR3. D genes are given only for firm matches. A clone size is listed for some rows: how often the clone was seen (once, few, many), or a class if it is expanded.

V gene	J gene	D gene	clone size	CDR3 protein	CDR3 DNA
TRBV29-1	TRBJ1-5	.	.	CSVAEQGGNQPQHF	TGCAGCGTTGCCGAACAGGGAGGCAATCAGCCCCAGCATTTT
TRBV6-5	TRBJ1-3	TRBD1	few	CASSQGTDGNTIYF	TGTGCCAGCAGTCAAGGGACAGACGGAAACACCATATATTTT
TRBV5-1	TRBJ1-1	TRBD1	once	CASTTRTGGENTEAFF	TGCGCCAGCACCACCCGGACAGGGGGCGAGAACACTGAAGCTTTCTTT
TRBV7-8	TRBJ2-7	.	.	CASSFVGGADEQYF	TGTGCCAGCAGCTTTGTGGGGGGGGCAGACGAGCAGTACTTC
TRBV25-1	TRBJ2-5	.	.	CASSLILETQYF	TGTGCCAGCAGCTTAATTTTAGAGACCCAGTACTTC
TRBV7-8	TRBJ1-1	.	.	CASSLVETNTEAFF	TGTGCCAGCAGCTTGGTGGAGACGAACACTGAAGCTTTCTTT
TRBV10-1	TRBJ2-7	TRBD2	.	CASSEQVAGYEQYF	TGCGCCAGCAGTGAGCAAGTAGCGGGCTACGAGCAGTACTTC
TRBV2	TRBJ2-7	TRBD2	few	CASMVGETSGSSEEYF	TGTGCCAGCATGGTAGGTGAGACTAGCGGGTCCTCGGAGGAGTACTTC
TRBV4-1	TRBJ1-6	.	few	CASSQDGNSPLHF	TGCGCCAGCAGCCAAGACGGGAATTCACCCCTCCACTTT
TRBV27	TRBJ2-7	TRBD1	few	CASSLGQGRIRSYEQYF	TGTGCCAGCAGTTTGGGACAGGGGCGCATTAGGTCCTACGAGCAGTACTTC
TRBV25-1	TRBJ1-2	.	few	CASSEFGGTNYGYTF	TGTGCCAGCAGTGAGTTTGGCGGGACTAACTATGGCTACACCTTC
TRBV5-1	TRBJ2-5	TRBD1	once	CASSATGQGERETQYF	TGCGCCAGCAGCGCGACGGGACAGGGGGAGAGGGAGACCCAGTACTTC
TRBV11-1	TRBJ1-1	.	once	CASSLSLRQAEAFF	TGTGCCAGCAGCCTCAGTCTGCGCCAGGCTGAAGCTTTCTTT
TRBV19	TRBJ2-5	TRBD1	.	CASSRTGAGETQYF	TGTGCCAGTAGTAGGACAGGGGCTGGGGAGACCCAGTACTTC
TRBV7-8	TRBJ1-1	.	.	CASSLRGRTEAFF	TGTGCCAGCAGCTTACGGGGGAGGACTGAAGCTTTCTTT
TRBV30	TRBJ2-3	TRBD2	once	CACRGGGDTDTQYF	TGTGCCTGTAGGGGCGGGGGGGACACAGATACGCAGTATTTT
TRBV29-1	TRBJ2-5	.	once	CSVVGGGARETQYF	TGCAGCGTTGTTGGTGGGGGGGCCCGGGAGACCCAGTACTTC
TRBV5-1	TRBJ2-7	TRBD1	few	CASRPGGNSYEQYF	TGCGCCAGCCGACCAGGGGGCAACTCCTACGAGCAGTACTTC
TRBV9	TRBJ2-5	TRBD2	once	CASSVAPSGGGETQYF	TGTGCCAGCAGCGTAGCTCCCAGCGGGGGAGGAGAGACCCAGTACTTC
TRBV6-6	TRBJ1-6	.	few	CASSYSPGGSNSPLHF	TGTGCCAGCAGTTACTCGCCGGGAGGTTCTAATTCACCCCTCCACTTT
TRBV5-6	TRBJ1-2	.	.	CASSWRGSTNYGYTF	TGTGCCAGCAGCTGGCGGGGGTCGACTAACTATGGCTACACCTTC
TRBV29-1	TRBJ2-7	.	.	CSVYRGGTYEQYF	TGCAGCGTCTACAGGGGGGGTACCTACGAGCAGTACTTC
TRBV18	TRBJ1-5	.	.	CASSPGRVPGQPQHF	TGTGCCAGCTCACCAGGCAGGGTCCCAGGTCAGCCCCAGCATTTT
TRBV2	TRBJ2-3	TRBD2	few	CASSEFPAGDTDTQYF	TGTGCCAGCAGTGAATTCCCAGCGGGGGACACAGATACGCAGTATTTT
TRBV5-1	TRBJ1-5	.	few	CASSPMGLRSNQPQHF	TGCGCCAGCAGCCCCATGGGCTTGAGAAGCAATCAGCCCCAGCATTTT
TRBV9	TRBJ2-5	TRBD1	.	CASSVQAGGGETQYF	TGTGCCAGCAGCGTACAGGCAGGGGGTGGGGAGACCCAGTACTTC
TRBV5-4	TRBJ2-2	.	few	CASTGGETWGTGELFF	TGTGCCAGCACCGGTGGGGAGACTTGGGGCACCGGGGAGCTGTTTTTT
TRBV5-1	TRBJ2-7	.	.	CASSPGLEQYF	TGCGCCAGCAGCCCAGGGCTCGAGCAGTACTTC
TRBV10-1	TRBJ1-6	.	.	CASSEGQPNSPLHF	TGCGCCAGCAGTGAGGGACAGCCGAATTCACCCCTCCACTTT
TRBV19	TRBJ1-5	.	.	CASSLRESNQPQHF	TGTGCCAGTAGTTTAAGGGAGAGTAATCAGCCCCAGCATTTT
TRBV7-8	TRBJ1-4	.	.	CASSLRWDTEKLFF	TGTGCCAGCAGCTTAAGGTGGGACACTGAAAAACTGTTTTTT
TRBV9	TRBJ2-5	TRBD2	.	CASSVDSGGPVETQYF	TGTGCCAGCAGCGTAGATAGCGGGGGGCCAGTAGAGACCCAGTACTTC
TRBV29-1	TRBJ2-2	TRBD2	once	CSVTSGGAGAGELFF	TGCAGCGTGACTAGCGGGGGGGCTGGGGCCGGGGAGCTGTTTTTT
TRBV7-7	TRBJ2-5	TRBD1	.	CASSPTGVGETQYF	TGTGCCAGCAGCCCTACAGGGGTTGGGGAGACCCAGTACTTC
TRBV18	TRBJ2-7	TRBD1	.	CASSYGTGAPYEQYF	TGTGCCAGCTCTTACGGGACAGGGGCCCCCTACGAGCAGTACTTC
TRBV10-3	TRBJ2-3	.	.	CAISPRGGIKDTQYF	TGTGCCATCAGTCCAAGGGGGGGGATTAAGGATACGCAGTATTTT
TRBV19	TRBJ2-3	TRBD2	.	CASSNPGGAEDTQYF	TGTGCCAGTAGTAATCCCGGGGGGGCAGAAGATACGCAGTATTTT
TRBV5-4	TRBJ2-5	TRBD1	.	CASADTGDLGETQYF	TGTGCCAGCGCAGACACAGGGGACCTGGGGGAGACCCAGTACTTC
TRBV30	TRBJ1-2	.	.	CAWSSTRTSYGYTF	TGTGCCTGGAGCAGTACCCGCACCTCCTATGGCTACACCTTC
TRBV5-1	TRBJ2-5	TRBD2	.	CASSLGTSGQETQYF	TGCGCCAGCAGCTTGGGGACTAGCGGGCAAGAGACCCAGTACTTC
TRBV18	TRBJ1-5	.	.	CASSPPGAVSNQPQHF	TGTGCCAGCTCACCACCGGGGGCTGTGAGCAATCAGCCCCAGCATTTT
TRBV5-1	TRBJ2-1	TRBD1	.	CASSLGQGDINEQFF	TGCGCCAGCAGCTTAGGACAGGGGGATATCAATGAGCAGTTCTTC